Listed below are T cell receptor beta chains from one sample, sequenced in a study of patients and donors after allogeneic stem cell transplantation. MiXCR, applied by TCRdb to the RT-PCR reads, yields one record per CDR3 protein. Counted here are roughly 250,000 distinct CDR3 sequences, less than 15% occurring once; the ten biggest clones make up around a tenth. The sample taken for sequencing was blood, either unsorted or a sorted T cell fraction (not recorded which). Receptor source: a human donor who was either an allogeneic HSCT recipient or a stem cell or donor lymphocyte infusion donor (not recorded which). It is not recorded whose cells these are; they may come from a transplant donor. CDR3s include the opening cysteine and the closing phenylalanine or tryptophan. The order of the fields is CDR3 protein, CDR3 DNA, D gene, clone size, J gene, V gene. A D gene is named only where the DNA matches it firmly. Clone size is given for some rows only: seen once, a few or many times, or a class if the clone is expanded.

CDR3aa: CASSFGRRNEDEQFF; CDR3nt: TGTGCCAGCAGCTTCGGTAGGCGGAACGAGGATGAGCAGTTCTTC; d_gene: .; abundance: .; j_gene: TRBJ2-1; v_gene: TRBV11-3
CDR3aa: CASSRMGAGELFF; CDR3nt: TGTGCCAGCAGTCGAATGGGAGCTGGGGAGCTGTTTTTT; d_gene: .; abundance: .; j_gene: TRBJ2-2; v_gene: TRBV12-3/TRBV12-4
CDR3aa: CASSPAAGGRYEKLLF; CDR3nt: TGTGCCAGCAGCCCGGCGGCCGGGGGGAGATATGAAAAACTGCTTTTT; d_gene: .; abundance: .; j_gene: TRBJ1-4; v_gene: TRBV7-2
CDR3aa: CSANRRAVSALNEQFF; CDR3nt: TGCAGTGCTAATAGGAGGGCCGTATCCGCCCTCAATGAGCAGTTCTTC; d_gene: .; abundance: few; j_gene: TRBJ2-1; v_gene: TRBV20-1
CDR3aa: CASTTDRVNEQFF; CDR3nt: TGTGCCAGTACTACCGACAGGGTAAATGAGCAGTTCTTC; d_gene: TRBD1; abundance: few; j_gene: TRBJ2-1; v_gene: TRBV19
CDR3aa: CASSLGGGGAVVREQYF; CDR3nt: TGTGCCAGCAGCTTAGGGGGTGGCGGGGCTGTGGTTCGGGAGCAGTACTTC; d_gene: .; abundance: .; j_gene: TRBJ2-7; v_gene: TRBV7-2
CDR3aa: CASSPQAYGYTF; CDR3nt: TGTGCCAGCAGTCCCCAGGCCTATGGCTACACCTTC; d_gene: .; abundance: .; j_gene: TRBJ1-2; v_gene: TRBV2
CDR3aa: CASSLGTTTNEKLFF; CDR3nt: TGTGCCAGCAGCTTAGGGACAACAACTAATGAAAAACTGTTTTTT; d_gene: .; abundance: many; j_gene: TRBJ1-4; v_gene: TRBV7-9
CDR3aa: CASSSTGGSSGYTF; CDR3nt: TGTGCCAGCAGCTCGACAGGGGGCTCATCTGGCTACACCTTC; d_gene: TRBD1; abundance: many; j_gene: TRBJ1-2; v_gene: TRBV11-1
CDR3aa: CASSRGPGANVLTF; CDR3nt: TGTGCCAGCAGCCGGGGTCCTGGGGCCAACGTCCTGACTTTC; d_gene: .; abundance: .; j_gene: TRBJ2-6; v_gene: TRBV5-6
CDR3aa: CASSEPGSPIGANVLTF; CDR3nt: TGTGCCAGCAGTGAACCCGGCAGCCCTATTGGGGCCAACGTCCTGACTTTC; d_gene: .; abundance: .; j_gene: TRBJ2-6; v_gene: TRBV2
CDR3aa: CASSSQGGNTGELFF; CDR3nt: TGTGCCAGCAGCTCCCAGGGGGGGAACACCGGGGAGCTGTTTTTT; d_gene: .; abundance: few; j_gene: TRBJ2-2; v_gene: TRBV7-3
CDR3aa: CASSYSRRGALTSSYEQYF; CDR3nt: TGTGCCAGCAGTTACTCGAGGCGGGGGGCTCTGACGAGCTCCTACGAGCAGTACTTC; d_gene: TRBD2; abundance: few; j_gene: TRBJ2-7; v_gene: TRBV6-2/TRBV6-3
CDR3aa: CASSQDLAGKETQYF; CDR3nt: TGTGCCAGCAGCCAAGATCTGGCGGGGAAAGAGACCCAGTACTTC; d_gene: .; abundance: few; j_gene: TRBJ2-5; v_gene: TRBV3-1
CDR3aa: CSVAGTPDEQYF; CDR3nt: TGCAGCGTTGCCGGGACTCCCGACGAGCAGTACTTC; d_gene: .; abundance: .; j_gene: TRBJ2-7; v_gene: TRBV29-1
CDR3aa: CASSRQADTEAFF; CDR3nt: TGTGCCAGTAGTAGACAGGCGGACACTGAAGCTTTCTTT; d_gene: .; abundance: many; j_gene: TRBJ1-1; v_gene: TRBV19
CDR3aa: CASSFSRGQPQHF; CDR3nt: TGTGCCAGCAGCTTTTCGCGGGGGCAGCCCCAGCATTTT; d_gene: .; abundance: few; j_gene: TRBJ1-5; v_gene: TRBV5-6
CDR3aa: CASSLGLRDTIYF; CDR3nt: TGTGCCAGCTCACTTGGACTTAGGGACACCATATATTTT; d_gene: .; abundance: .; j_gene: TRBJ1-3; v_gene: TRBV18
CDR3aa: CASSLANVAGEQYF; CDR3nt: TGTGCCAGCAGCTTGGCGAATGTAGCGGGCGAGCAGTACTTC; d_gene: TRBD2; abundance: .; j_gene: TRBJ2-7; v_gene: TRBV7-2
CDR3aa: CASRILAGGQKDTQYF; CDR3nt: TGTGCCAGCAGGATATTAGCGGGGGGGCAGAAAGATACGCAGTATTTT; d_gene: TRBD2; abundance: many; j_gene: TRBJ2-3; v_gene: TRBV2
CDR3aa: CASSLGSGHWTQESGELFF; CDR3nt: TGTGCCAGCAGCTTAGGGTCGGGACACTGGACCCAAGAGTCCGGGGAGCTGTTTTTT; d_gene: .; abundance: few; j_gene: TRBJ2-2; v_gene: TRBV11-2
CDR3aa: CASSTGRGRRINTGELFF; CDR3nt: TGTGCCAGCAGCACTGGGAGGGGGCGTCGAATTAACACCGGGGAGCTGTTTTTT; d_gene: .; abundance: .; j_gene: TRBJ2-2; v_gene: TRBV11-2
CDR3aa: CASSLRAASYNEQFF; CDR3nt: TGTGCCAGCAGCTTGAGGGCAGCCTCCTACAATGAGCAGTTCTTC; d_gene: .; abundance: many; j_gene: TRBJ2-1; v_gene: TRBV5-5
CDR3aa: CASSQGTSGSSEQYF; CDR3nt: TGTGCCAGCAGCCAAGGGACTAGCGGGAGTTCCGAGCAGTACTTC; d_gene: TRBD2; abundance: few; j_gene: TRBJ2-7; v_gene: TRBV4-2
CDR3aa: CASSPRHPGQGTYEQYF; CDR3nt: TGTGCCAGCTCACCACGTCACCCGGGACAGGGGACCTACGAGCAGTACTTC; d_gene: TRBD1; abundance: .; j_gene: TRBJ2-7; v_gene: TRBV18
CDR3aa: CASSLAGALAKNIQYF; CDR3nt: TGCGCCAGCAGCTTGGCTGGGGCCTTAGCCAAAAACATTCAGTACTTC; d_gene: .; abundance: few; j_gene: TRBJ2-4; v_gene: TRBV5-1
CDR3aa: CACQGSGNTIYF; CDR3nt: TGTGCCTGTCAGGGTTCCGGAAACACCATATATTTT; d_gene: .; abundance: many; j_gene: TRBJ1-3; v_gene: TRBV30
CDR3aa: CASSLGGGTGKGYTF; CDR3nt: TGTGCCAGCAGTTTAGGCGGTGGGACAGGGAAAGGCTACACCTTC; d_gene: TRBD1; abundance: few; j_gene: TRBJ1-2; v_gene: TRBV12-3/TRBV12-4
CDR3aa: CASSLWGASGSTDTQYF; CDR3nt: TGTGCCAGCAGCTTATGGGGGGCTAGCGGGAGCACAGATACGCAGTATTTT; d_gene: TRBD2; abundance: .; j_gene: TRBJ2-3; v_gene: TRBV7-2
CDR3aa: CAISDGGLNEKLFF; CDR3nt: TGTGCCATCAGTGATGGGGGGTTAAATGAAAAACTGTTTTTT; d_gene: .; abundance: few; j_gene: TRBJ1-4; v_gene: TRBV10-3
CDR3aa: CSARAGTLQETQYF; CDR3nt: TGCAGTGCTAGAGCCGGGACATTACAAGAGACCCAGTACTTC; d_gene: .; abundance: .; j_gene: TRBJ2-5; v_gene: TRBV20-1
CDR3aa: CASSPKGTEAFF; CDR3nt: TGTGCCAGCAGCCCGAAGGGGACTGAAGCTTTCTTT; d_gene: .; abundance: many; j_gene: TRBJ1-1; v_gene: TRBV9
CDR3aa: CASSQQRGGRSVETQYF; CDR3nt: TGTGCCAGCAGCCAACAGCGGGGGGGCCGGTCTGTGGAGACCCAGTACTTC; d_gene: TRBD2; abundance: .; j_gene: TRBJ2-5; v_gene: TRBV5-4
CDR3aa: CASSFGTRGEETQYF; CDR3nt: TGTGCCAGCAGCTTTGGGACTAGAGGGGAAGAGACCCAGTACTTC; d_gene: TRBD2; abundance: .; j_gene: TRBJ2-5; v_gene: TRBV7-2
CDR3aa: CATSDPGNNEKLFF; CDR3nt: TGTGCCACCAGTGACCCCGGGAATAATGAAAAACTGTTTTTT; d_gene: .; abundance: many; j_gene: TRBJ1-4; v_gene: TRBV24-1
CDR3aa: CSAHDSSETQYF; CDR3nt: TGCAGTGCTCACGACTCGTCCGAGACCCAGTACTTC; d_gene: .; abundance: many; j_gene: TRBJ2-5; v_gene: TRBV20-1
CDR3aa: CASRRRQVNSGNTIYF; CDR3nt: TGTGCCAGCAGGAGACGACAGGTCAACTCTGGAAACACCATATATTTT; d_gene: .; abundance: many; j_gene: TRBJ1-3; v_gene: TRBV12-3/TRBV12-4
CDR3aa: CASSLFGDKADTQYF; CDR3nt: TGTGCCAGCTCACTATTCGGGGACAAGGCAGATACGCAGTATTTT; d_gene: .; abundance: many; j_gene: TRBJ2-3; v_gene: TRBV18
CDR3aa: CASSDSPSAGHEQFF; CDR3nt: TGTGCCAGCAGTGACAGCCCTAGCGCTGGTCATGAGCAGTTCTTC; d_gene: .; abundance: .; j_gene: TRBJ2-1; v_gene: TRBV6-4
CDR3aa: CASSLNVVFGTETQETQYF; CDR3nt: TGCGCCAGCAGCCTAAACGTGGTATTCGGGACAGAGACTCAAGAGACCCAGTACTTC; d_gene: TRBD1; abundance: .; j_gene: TRBJ2-5; v_gene: TRBV4-1
CDR3aa: CASSPLGADNEKLFF; CDR3nt: TGTGCCAGCAGCCCTTTGGGGGCTGATAATGAAAAACTGTTTTTT; d_gene: .; abundance: .; j_gene: TRBJ1-4; v_gene: TRBV6-1
CDR3aa: CATARGDSNYGYTF; CDR3nt: TGTGCCACCGCCCGGGGGGACAGTAACTATGGCTACACCTTC; d_gene: TRBD1; abundance: .; j_gene: TRBJ1-2; v_gene: TRBV24-1
CDR3aa: CASSQTGAGKTQYF; CDR3nt: TGTGCCAGCAGCCAGACAGGGGCTGGGAAGACCCAGTACTTC; d_gene: TRBD1; abundance: .; j_gene: TRBJ2-5; v_gene: TRBV5-4
CDR3aa: CASRGALGQGAANEKLFF; CDR3nt: TGTGCCAGCAGGGGAGCATTGGGACAGGGGGCCGCGAATGAAAAACTGTTTTTT; d_gene: TRBD1; abundance: few; j_gene: TRBJ1-4; v_gene: TRBV6-1
CDR3aa: CSVTSDRVKTQYF; CDR3nt: TGCAGCGTCACCTCAGACAGGGTGAAGACCCAGTACTTC; d_gene: TRBD1; abundance: many; j_gene: TRBJ2-5; v_gene: TRBV29-1
CDR3aa: CSVRGTSGSSTYNEQFF; CDR3nt: TGCAGCGTCCGGGGGACTAGCGGGAGCTCGACCTACAATGAGCAGTTCTTC; d_gene: TRBD2; abundance: many; j_gene: TRBJ2-1; v_gene: TRBV29-1
CDR3aa: CASSELGRETGSYEQYF; CDR3nt: TGTGCCAGCAGTGAATTGGGGAGGGAGACAGGGAGCTACGAGCAGTACTTC; d_gene: .; abundance: many; j_gene: TRBJ2-7; v_gene: TRBV25-1
CDR3aa: CASSYDSGSPGELFF; CDR3nt: TGTGCCAGCAGTTACGACTCAGGGTCCCCCGGGGAGCTGTTTTTT; d_gene: .; abundance: few; j_gene: TRBJ2-2; v_gene: TRBV6-5
CDR3aa: CSARGSTSSNF; CDR3nt: TGCAGTGCTAGAGGGTCGACTAGCTCGAACTTC; d_gene: TRBD2; abundance: many; j_gene: TRBJ2-7; v_gene: TRBV20-1
CDR3aa: CASSSWGQGAHNEQFF; CDR3nt: TGCGCCAGCAGCTCCTGGGGACAGGGGGCGCATAATGAGCAGTTCTTC; d_gene: TRBD1; abundance: many; j_gene: TRBJ2-1; v_gene: TRBV5-1
CDR3aa: CASTQTADEQYF; CDR3nt: TGTGCCAGCACCCAAACGGCGGACGAGCAGTACTTC; d_gene: .; abundance: many; j_gene: TRBJ2-7; v_gene: TRBV12-3/TRBV12-4
CDR3aa: CASSRQTSSSYEQYF; CDR3nt: TGTGCCAGCAGCCGGCAGACATCGAGCTCCTACGAGCAGTACTTC; d_gene: .; abundance: .; j_gene: TRBJ2-7; v_gene: TRBV16
CDR3aa: CASSIPGERQTQYF; CDR3nt: TGTGCCAGTAGTATCCCCGGCGAGCGGCAGACCCAGTACTTC; d_gene: .; abundance: .; j_gene: TRBJ2-5; v_gene: TRBV19
CDR3aa: CSASLQANHSPLHF; CDR3nt: TGCAGTGCTAGTTTACAGGCGAATCATTCACCCCTCCACTTT; d_gene: .; abundance: few; j_gene: TRBJ1-6; v_gene: TRBV20-1
CDR3aa: CASSFKGIHEQYF; CDR3nt: TGTGCCAGCAGTTTTAAGGGAATCCACGAGCAGTACTTC; d_gene: .; abundance: many; j_gene: TRBJ2-7; v_gene: TRBV12-3/TRBV12-4
CDR3aa: CASSFGSGGFNEKLFF; CDR3nt: TGTGCCAGCAGTTTTGGCAGCGGGGGCTTTAATGAAAAACTGTTTTTT; d_gene: .; abundance: many; j_gene: TRBJ1-4; v_gene: TRBV12-3/TRBV12-4
CDR3aa: CASSYVAGTNEKLFF; CDR3nt: TGTGCCAGCAGCTACGTAGCGGGGACTAATGAAAAACTGTTTTTT; d_gene: .; abundance: .; j_gene: TRBJ1-4; v_gene: TRBV2